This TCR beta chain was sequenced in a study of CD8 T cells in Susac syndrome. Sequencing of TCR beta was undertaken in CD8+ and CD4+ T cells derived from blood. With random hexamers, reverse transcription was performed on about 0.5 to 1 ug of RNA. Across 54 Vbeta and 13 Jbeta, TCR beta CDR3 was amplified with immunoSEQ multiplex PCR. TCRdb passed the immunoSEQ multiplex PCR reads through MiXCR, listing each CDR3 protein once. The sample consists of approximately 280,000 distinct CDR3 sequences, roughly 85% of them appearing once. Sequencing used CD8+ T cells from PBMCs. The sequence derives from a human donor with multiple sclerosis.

The DNA for the CDR3 is TGTGCCAGCAGTTCAACCCAGCGGGGCGAGCAGTACTTC. This translates into CASSSTQRGEQYF. This sequence joins TRBV7-2 and TRBJ2-7; TRBD2 aligns across 7 bases. Germline V gene sequence: CDR1 SGHTA, CDR2 FQGNSA. V lost 6 bases and J lost 6; bases outside the gene matches: 8. The CDR3 contains 13 residues. The entire variable domain, with the rest obtained from reference TRBV7-2 and TRBJ2-7, is as follows: GAGVSQSPSNKVTEKGKDVELRCDPISGHTALYWYRQSLGQGLEFLIYFQGNSAPDKSGLPSDRFSAERTGGSVSTLTIQRTQQEDSAVYLCASSSTQRGEQYFGPGTRLTVT.